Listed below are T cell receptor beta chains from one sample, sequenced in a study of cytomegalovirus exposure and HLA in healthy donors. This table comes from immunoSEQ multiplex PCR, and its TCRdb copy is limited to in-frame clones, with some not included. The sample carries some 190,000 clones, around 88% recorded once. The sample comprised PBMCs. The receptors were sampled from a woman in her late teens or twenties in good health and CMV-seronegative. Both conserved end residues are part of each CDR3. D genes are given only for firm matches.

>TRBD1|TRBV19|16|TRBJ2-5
TGTGCCAGTAGTATTGTTTCAGGGGGTTTCGTTGAGACCCAGTACTTC
CASSIVSGGFVETQYF
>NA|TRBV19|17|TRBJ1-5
TGTGCCAGTAGTATAGATCTGGCGGGACTGGGCAATCAGCCCCAGCATTTT
CASSIDLAGLGNQPQHF
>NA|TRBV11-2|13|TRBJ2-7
TGTGCCAGCAGCCGGACTTTACCCTACGAGCAGTACTTC
CASSRTLPYEQYF
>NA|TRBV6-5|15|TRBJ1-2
TGTGCCAGCAGTTACTCTGCCAGGGGTAACTATGGCTACACCTTC
CASSYSARGNYGYTF
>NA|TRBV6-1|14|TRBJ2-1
TGTGCCAGCAGTGAAGCGGCAGGACTTGGTGAGCAGTTCTTC
CASSEAAGLGEQFF
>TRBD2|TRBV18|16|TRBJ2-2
TGTGCCAGCTCCCAACGGGGGGAAATCGGCACCGGGGAGCTGTTTTTT
CASSQRGEIGTGELFF
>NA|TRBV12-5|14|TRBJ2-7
TGTGCTAGTGGTTTGACGGGAGCGAATCACGAGCAGTACTTC
CASGLTGANHEQYF
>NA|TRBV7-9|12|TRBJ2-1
TGTGCCAGCAGTCAGGAAGGCAATGAGCAGTTCTTC
CASSQEGNEQFF
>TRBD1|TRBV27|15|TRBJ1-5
TGTGCCAGCAGTTTAAGGACAGGAGTCAATCAGCCCCAGCATTTT
CASSLRTGVNQPQHF
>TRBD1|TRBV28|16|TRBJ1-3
TGTGCCAGCAGTCCACCCGGGACAGGCTCTGGAAACACCATATATTTT
CASSPPGTGSGNTIYF
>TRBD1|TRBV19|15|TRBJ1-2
TGTGCCAGTAGTATATGGTCAGGGGGTTCGGATGGCTACACCTTC
CASSIWSGGSDGYTF
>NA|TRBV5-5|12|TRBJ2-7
TGTGCCAGCAGCTTGGTCACAATTGGTCAGTACTTC
CASSLVTIGQYF